These 15 T cell receptor beta chains were all obtained from the same sample, sequenced in a study of tumour-infiltrating T cells in Burkitt lymphoma. The method was immunoSEQ multiplex PCR; TCRdb's version includes in-frame clones alone and lacks a portion of them. The sample has over 5,000 clones, more than 9% seen once; the top ten hold approximately 2.1%. The sequencing sample was made of tumor tissue. Every receptor here comes from a human donor with diffuse large B-cell lymphoma.

A few counts support this clone. The chain joins TRBV7-9 to TRBJ2-7; 10 bases agree with TRBD1. This CDR3 has 15 residues. The germline CDR1 and CDR2 sequences are SEHNR and FQNEAQ (reference sequence). Trimming at V came to 2 bases and at J to 4 bases, leaving 5 bases not matched to a gene. The CDR3 DNA is TGTGCCAGCAGCTTAACGGGACAGGGGAAATACGAGCAGTACTTC. Protein sequence: CASSLTGQGKYEQYF.

The chain carries TRBV19 and TRBJ1-1; D not resolved. Deletions cut 5 bases from V and 0 bases from J, with 19 bases between. The CDR3 extends over 17 amino acids. Germline CDR1 reads LNHDA; CDR2 reads SQIVND (reference sequence). The CDR3 sequence: CASSPTIGSFLNTEAFF. CDR3 nucleotides: TGTGCCAGTAGTCCCACGATTGGATCGTTTCTGAACACTGAAGCTTTCTTT.

This clone occurred a few times. The V gene is TRBV5-6, the J gene TRBJ1-5; D possibly corresponds to TRBD1 (5 bases). V gave up 0 bases and J gave up 4 bases, with 8 bases separating them. The length of the CDR3 is 14 residues. Germline CDR1 reads SGHDT; CDR2 reads YYEEEE. The CDR3 region has the DNA TGTGCCAGCAGCTTGGGATCAGGGAATCAGCCCCAGCATTTT. It yields the protein CASSLGSGNQPQHF.

This clone was observed a handful of times. The chain is built from TRBV7-9 and TRBJ2-1; D ambiguous. This CDR3 is 16 amino acids long. Trimming stripped 2 bases from V and 10 bases from J, with 21 bases between. Germline assignment: CDR1 SEHNR and CDR2 FQNEAQ (reference sequence). The CDR3: CASSLYAWTQLVEQFF. The CDR3 DNA follows: TGTGCCAGCAGCTTATATGCGTGGACGCAACTCGTGGAGCAGTTCTTC.

The chain uses TRBV7-8 and TRBJ2-5; 7 bases are a match to TRBD2. Germline V lookup: CDR1 SGHVS, CDR2 FQNEAQ. The ends lost 5 bases at V and 5 bases at J; junction bases unmatched: 17. CDR3 size: 17 residues. CDR3 nucleotide sequence: TGTGCCAGCAGCCTCCGACTAAGCGGGGCAGTTTGGGAGACCCAGTACTTC. Amino acids: CASSLRLSGAVWETQYF.

The V gene is TRBV7-9, the J gene TRBJ1-6; D not resolved. This CDR3 contains 13 residues. Germline V gene data show CDR1 as SEHNR and CDR2 as FQNEAQ (reference sequence). The ends were cut back, 1 base at V and 7 bases at J, with 5 bases in the middle. The CDR3 DNA reads TGTGCCAGCAGCTTAGGAACCAATTCACCCCTCCACTTT. Translation: CASSLGTNSPLHF.

This clone was picked up a small number of times. The chain links TRBV4-1 to TRBJ2-7; D may match TRBD1 or TRBD2 (6 bases each). Trimming stripped 3 bases from V and 6 bases from J, with 15 bases between. Germline loops: CDR1 MGHRA, CDR2 YSYEKL. This CDR3 has 14 residues. CDR3 sequence: CASSQRGAATEQYF. CDR3 in DNA: TGCGCCAGCAGCCAGAGGGGGGCTGCTACCGAGCAGTACTTC.

V is TRBV5-1 and J is TRBJ2-7, with D perhaps given as TRBD1 or TRBD2 (5 bases each). The germline V gene encodes CDR1 SGHRS and CDR2 YFSETQ. Trimming took 0 bases from V and 5 from J, leaving 9 bases between them. The CDR3 is 13 amino acids. The CDR3 here is CASSLVVGDEQYF. The CDR3 DNA reads as TGCGCCAGCAGCTTGGTGGTGGGGGACGAGCAGTACTTC.

There are a few counts of this clone. V usage is TRBV5-1 and J usage is TRBJ2-2; D not certain. The germline gives CDR1 SGHRS, CDR2 YFSETQ. There are 12 residues in the CDR3. Trimming took off 2 bases at V and 6 bases at J, with 5 bases between the two ends. The CDR3 here is CASSFSAGELFF. DNA of the CDR3: TGCGCCAGCAGCTTCTCAGCCGGGGAGCTGTTTTTT.

This chain connects TRBV6-6 to TRBJ1-2; D call uncertain. Germline CDR1 MNHNY, CDR2 SVGAGI (reference sequence). Deletions cut 7 bases from V and 2 bases from J, with 17 bases between. This CDR3 has 15 amino acids. The CDR3 reads CASMLQYRANYGYTF. The CDR3 DNA sequence: TGTGCCAGCATGTTACAATATCGGGCGAACTATGGCTACACCTTC.

This clone was recorded a few times. V gene TRBV6-1 combines with J gene TRBJ2-3; 7 bases map to TRBD1. The J segment lost 8 bases and the V segment lost 4 bases, leaving 6 bases of the junction unmatched. The CDR3 runs 13 residues. In germline, CDR1 is MNHNS, CDR2 SASEGT. CDR3 DNA: TGTGCCAGCAGTGGGCGAGGGGGCCCTACGCAGTATTTT. Translated, it gives CASSGRGGPTQYF.

The V and J genes are TRBV7-9 and TRBJ2-7; 15 nucleotides align to TRBD2. V shed 4 bases, J shed 0 bases, and the junction held 7 bases outside the gene matches. The CDR3 has 18 amino acids. The germline gives CDR1 SEHNR, CDR2 FQNEAQ (reference sequence). CDR3 DNA: TGTGCCAGCAGCTCTGGGACTAGCGGGGGGCGTAGCTCCTACGAGCAGTACTTC. Protein product: CASSSGTSGGRSSYEQYF.

This chain joins TRBV7-9 and TRBJ1-2; weak D call: TRBD1 (6 bases). Trimming cost V 5 bases and J 6 bases, with 13 bases left between them. The CDR3 is 13 amino acids. Germline V gene lookup returns CDR1 SEHNR and CDR2 FQNEAQ (reference sequence). This CDR3 reads CASSLRGVDGYTF. The DNA of the CDR3 is TGTGCCAGCAGCCTCAGGGGAGTTGATGGCTACACCTTC.

The CDR3 loop reads CASSPRFGGSGELFF. CDR3 coding DNA: TGTGCCAGCAGCCCCCGGTTCGGGGGGTCTGGGGAGCTGTTTTTT. The chain is built from TRBV27 and TRBJ2-2, with TRBD2 matching over 7 bases. Germline trimming cut 6 bases from V and 8 bases from J; bases unmatched to any gene: 12. The length of the CDR3 is 15 residues. Germline V gives CDR1 MNHEY, CDR2 SMNVEV (reference sequence).

This clone was detected a few times. The chain joins TRBV7-9 to TRBJ1-4, with D maybe TRBD1 (6 bases). V lost 3 bases, J lost 4 bases, and 21 bases lay in between. Germline CDR1 SEHNR, CDR2 FQNEAQ (reference sequence). The CDR3 totals 18 residues. CDR3 nucleotide sequence: TGTGCCAGCAGCTTGTGGGGGGCTCCCCTGGCGGGTAATGAAAAACTGTTTTTT. Translating gives CASSLWGAPLAGNEKLFF. Drawing the rest from reference TRBV7-9 and TRBJ1-4, the complete variable domain is DTGVSQNPRHKITKRGQNVTFRCDPISEHNRLYWYRQTLGQGPEFLTYFQNEAQLEKSRLLSDRFSAERPKGSFSTLEIQRTEQGDSAMYLCASSLWGAPLAGNEKLFFGSGTQLSVL.